This TCR beta chain was sequenced for a study of T-cell reconstitution after alpha-beta-depleted transplantation in children. There are 11 residues in the CDR3. V was trimmed by 7 bases and J by 4 bases, leaving 7 bases between them. Germline lookup yields CDR1 SNHLY and CDR2 FYNNEI. The library targeted TCRbeta and was prepared with unique molecular identifiers. In TCRdb, the PCR reads were re-called with MiXCR into one record per CDR3 protein. The table shows roughly 590,000 distinct CDR3 sequences, with about 15% occurring only once. This clonotype has more than one count but fewer than ten. The chain uses TRBV2 and TRBJ1-1, with D unclear. The material was PBMCs from the stem cell graft donor, obtained from the stem cell graft. The receptor comes from a human donor who donated a stem cell graft to a child with acute myeloid leukemia. The CDR3 DNA reads TGTGCCAGCATGAGGCCCACTGAAGCTTTCTTT. Amino acid sequence: CASMRPTEAFF. The full variable domain, in which reference TRBV2 and TRBJ1-1 provide the parts outside the CDR3, is EPEVTQTPSHQVTQMGQEVILRCVPISNHLYFYWYRQILGQKVEFLVSFYNNEISEKSEIFDDQFSVERPDGSNFTLKIRSTKLEDSAMYFCASMRPTEAFFGQGTRLTVV.